This is a list of T cell receptor beta chains from one sample in a study of T cell repertoires in cytomegalovirus infection. TCRdb itself ran the reads through MiXCR, one entry per CDR3 protein. The repertoire holds around 320,000 distinct CDR3 sequences, with over 7.5% as singletons. Sequencing was carried out using PBMCs. Receptors were obtained from a human donor in good health (CMV status not recorded). Some clones in this sample may be carry-over from other donors' samples. Both conserved end residues are part of each CDR3. The order of the fields is CDR3 DNA, CDR3 protein, J gene, D gene, clone size, V gene. The D gene is left open where the match is weak. A clone size is listed for some rows: how often the clone was seen (once, few, many), or a class if it is expanded.

DNA: TGTGCCAGCAGTTATGGTCCAGCGGGAGGAACCCGGGACACGCAGTATTTT
CDR3: CASSYGPAGGTRDTQYF
J: TRBJ2-3
D: TRBD2
size: many
V: TRBV6-1

DNA: TGTGCCAGCAGCCCTGACCCCAGGCAGCCCCAGCATTTT
CDR3: CASSPDPRQPQHF
J: TRBJ1-5
D: .
size: few
V: TRBV7-2

DNA: TGTGCCAGCAGCTTAGCACCAGGGAGCTCCTACGAGCAGTACTTC
CDR3: CASSLAPGSSYEQYF
J: TRBJ2-7
D: .
size: many
V: TRBV7-6

DNA: TGTGCCAGCAGTCATTCGGGACAGGGGGGAACCGGGGAGCTGTTTTTT
CDR3: CASSHSGQGGTGELFF
J: TRBJ2-2
D: TRBD1
size: few
V: TRBV7-2

DNA: TGTGCCAGCAGTAATACAGGGAACTATGGCTACACCTTC
CDR3: CASSNTGNYGYTF
J: TRBJ1-2
D: .
size: many
V: TRBV7-2

DNA: TGTGCCAGCTCACCAATAAACAGCCAGGGAAACACCGGGGAGCTGTTTTTT
CDR3: CASSPINSQGNTGELFF
J: TRBJ2-2
D: .
size: many
V: TRBV18

DNA: TGTGCCAGCAGGAGTGGAGGAGGGGGCTACACCTTC
CDR3: CASRSGGGGYTF
J: TRBJ1-2
D: .
size: few
V: TRBV28

DNA: TGTGCCAGCAGCTCCCCCACGGCCCGGGGAGGCTACACCTTC
CDR3: CASSSPTARGGYTF
J: TRBJ1-2
D: .
size: many
V: TRBV7-2

DNA: TGTGCCAGCAGCCCTCCCCCCTACAATGAGCAGTTCTTC
CDR3: CASSPPPYNEQFF
J: TRBJ2-1
D: .
size: many
V: TRBV7-2

DNA: TGTGCCAGCAGTTTACGGGAGTCTGGAAACACCATATATTTT
CDR3: CASSLRESGNTIYF
J: TRBJ1-3
D: .
size: many
V: TRBV12-3/TRBV12-4

DNA: TGCAGCGCGAGGGCAGGGAAAAACATTCAGTACTTC
CDR3: CSARAGKNIQYF
J: TRBJ2-4
D: .
size: .
V: TRBV29-1

DNA: TGCGCCAGCAGCCCAGACAGGTTAACCTACGAGCAGTACTTC
CDR3: CASSPDRLTYEQYF
J: TRBJ2-7
D: .
size: few
V: TRBV4-1

DNA: TGTGCCAGTAGTCCCTTCGGACGGAACACTGAAGCTTTCTTT
CDR3: CASSPFGRNTEAFF
J: TRBJ1-1
D: .
size: .
V: TRBV19

DNA: TGCAGTGCAGTGGGTTCCCACAGGTCGACAGATACGCAGTATTTT
CDR3: CSAVGSHRSTDTQYF
J: TRBJ2-3
D: .
size: many
V: TRBV20-1

DNA: TGTGCCAGCGGAAAACAGACAGGGTTGATAACAGATACGCAGTATTTT
CDR3: CASGKQTGLITDTQYF
J: TRBJ2-3
D: TRBD1
size: few
V: TRBV12-3/TRBV12-4

DNA: TGTGCCAGCAGCTTACAGGCGGGAGGGGGCTACGAGCAGTACTTC
CDR3: CASSLQAGGGYEQYF
J: TRBJ2-7
D: TRBD2
size: few
V: TRBV7-9

DNA: TGTGCCAGCAGTTACTCCACGCCAGACGGGATCCAGGGCGAGCAGTACTTC
CDR3: CASSYSTPDGIQGEQYF
J: TRBJ2-7
D: .
size: once
V: TRBV6-6

DNA: TGTGCCAGAAGTTTCGGGACAGGGACCTACGAGCAGTACTTC
CDR3: CARSFGTGTYEQYF
J: TRBJ2-7
D: TRBD1
size: once
V: TRBV12-3/TRBV12-4

DNA: TGTGCCAGCAGTTGGACGCGGAACTCCTACGAGCAGTACTTC
CDR3: CASSWTRNSYEQYF
J: TRBJ2-7
D: .
size: few
V: TRBV27

DNA: TGCGCCAGCAGCCAAGAGGGACTAGCGGACAATGAGCAGTTCTTC
CDR3: CASSQEGLADNEQFF
J: TRBJ2-1
D: TRBD2
size: few
V: TRBV4-3

DNA: TGTGCCAGCAGCCCCGGACCTAGCTCCTACGAGCAGTACTTC
CDR3: CASSPGPSSYEQYF
J: TRBJ2-7
D: .
size: many
V: TRBV7-6

DNA: TGTGCCAGCAGTTTTGCGGGACAGGGCTACGAGCAGTACTTC
CDR3: CASSFAGQGYEQYF
J: TRBJ2-7
D: TRBD1
size: few
V: TRBV12-3/TRBV12-4

DNA: TGTGCCAGCAGCCGGCACATGGACAGTACCTACGAGCAGTACTTC
CDR3: CASSRHMDSTYEQYF
J: TRBJ2-7
D: .
size: .
V: TRBV7-9